This entry concerns a single T cell receptor beta chain. Its antigen is not identified. At the DNA level, this CDR3 is encoded by other sequences in the same sample as well. Germline lookup yields CDR1 SEHNR and CDR2 FQNEAQ (reference sequence). This CDR3 region has 15 residues. V was trimmed by 2 bases and J by 6 bases, leaving 16 bases between them. Using immunoSEQ multiplex PCR, the repertoire was profiled, and TCRdb retains in-frame clones only, with some absent. The sample includes about 32,000 clones, around 88% seen only once; the top ten take 4.8%. Over chemoradiotherapy, repertoires were sampled more than once. The data were obtained in a study of chemoradiotherapy in HPV16-positive cancers. Overall study results and limits: During treatment, candidate HPV-specific clones and E7-related motifs expanded in tumor. In HPV16-positive patients, HPV-responsive T-cell expansion tracked better recurrence-free survival. The functional HPV-specific definition rests on just a couple of HPV16-positive patients.

This chain links TRBV7-9 with TRBJ1-2; D is uncertain. The sequences come from blood, collected from a patient who underwent chemoradiotherapy. This TCR came from a human donor with HPV-associated anogenital cancer. In DNA, the CDR3 is TGTGCCAGCAGCTTAACCCCAACGAAAGGACATGGCTACACCTTC. This encodes CASSLTPTKGHGYTF.